Each of the 26 T cell receptor beta chains below was sequenced from the same sample in a study of shared clonotypes between healthy human individuals. The method was immunoSEQ multiplex PCR; TCRdb's version includes in-frame clones alone and lacks a portion of them. Of under 2,000,000 clones in the sample, about 94% were seen once. Positive CCR7 selection of CD45RO-negative cells yielded the naive CD8 cells, and terminally differentiated effector memory CD45RA+ cells were excluded. The sample taken for sequencing was naive CD8+ T cells sorted from blood. The source of these receptors is a young man in good health.

The chain combines TRBV7-9 with TRBJ1-1, with TRBD1 as a possible D gene (5 bases). Trimming took off 1 base at V and 4 bases at J, with 13 bases between the two ends. This CDR3 spans 15 amino acids. Looked up from germline, CDR1 is SEHNR and CDR2 is FQNEAQ (reference sequence). CDR3 sequence reads: CASSLVGAGSTEAFF. In DNA, the CDR3 is TGTGCCAGCAGCTTAGTCGGGGCAGGTTCCACTGAAGCTTTCTTT.

This clone has only one observation. V is TRBV5-1 and J is TRBJ2-7; a possible D gene is TRBD1 (6 bases). The V end was cut by 4 bases, the J end by 2 bases, with 16 bases between. Germline assignment: CDR1 SGHRS and CDR2 YFSETQ. The length of the CDR3 is 15 residues. Written as DNA, the CDR3 is TGCGCCAGCAGCCGGAACAGGGAAAGGGCCTACGAGCAGTACTTC. It encodes CASSRNRERAYEQYF.

The rearrangement joins TRBV9 to TRBJ1-1; no clear D. The CDR3 extends over 13 amino acids. The ends were cut back, 4 bases at V and 1 base at J, with 8 bases in the middle. From germline, CDR1 is SGDLS and CDR2 YYNGEE. The CDR3 is CASSTPGNTEAFF. In DNA form, the CDR3 reads TGTGCCAGCAGCACGCCGGGGAACACTGAAGCTTTCTTT.

The J gene is TRBJ1-4, the V gene TRBV7-8, with 9 bases aligning to TRBD1. The CDR3 contains 15 residues. Germline V gene lookup returns CDR1 SGHVS and CDR2 FQNEAQ. V shed 5 bases and J 4 bases; nucleotides not matched to a gene: 5. CDR3 sequence: CASSQEGQGNEKLFF. In DNA form, the CDR3 reads TGTGCCAGCAGCCAAGAGGGACAGGGTAATGAAAAACTGTTTTTT.

This clone has only one observation. The V and J genes are TRBV9 and TRBJ2-3; TRBD2 agrees at 9 bases. This CDR3 is built from 17 residues. The germline V gene encodes CDR1 SGDLS and CDR2 YYNGEE. With 3 bases clipped from V and 4 bases from J, the junction kept 12 bases outside the gene matches. CDR3 in DNA: TGTGCCAGCAGCGCATTAGGGAGGATAGCGGGAGCAGATACGCAGTATTTT. Translating gives CASSALGRIAGADTQYF.

This clone was observed a single time. This sequence joins TRBV5-6 and TRBJ2-5; 9 nucleotides match TRBD1. J was trimmed by 5 bases and V by 4 bases; bases with no gene match: 12. This CDR3 is 16 amino acids long. Germline assignment: CDR1 SGHDT and CDR2 YYEEEE. The CDR3 DNA sequence: TGTGCCAGCAGCGACACGCCGGGACAGGGTGGGGAGACCCAGTACTTC. Residues: CASSDTPGQGGETQYF.

The V call is TRBV29-1, the J call TRBJ1-2; D possibly corresponds to TRBD1 (6 bases). Germline assignment: CDR1 SQVTM and CDR2 ANQGSEA. The CDR3 length is 14 residues. The V end lost 0 bases, the J end lost 6 bases, and 14 bases lay between the germline ends. The CDR3 bases are TGCAGCGTTGAAGATCGGCGGGGGCTGGATGGCTACACCTTC. Translated: CSVEDRRGLDGYTF.

This clone was picked up one time. Additional DNA sequences in this sample encode the identical CDR3. CDR3 region: CASSLIGNTGELFF. CDR3 nucleotides: TGTGCCAGCAGTTTAATAGGGAACACCGGGGAGCTGTTTTTT. The V and J genes are TRBV27 and TRBJ2-2; D not resolved. The CDR3 runs to 14 residues. Germline lookup yields CDR1 MNHEY and CDR2 SMNVEV (reference sequence). V lost 2 bases to trimming and J lost 1 base, with 5 bases between them.

This clone was observed a single time. V and J are TRBV4-1 and TRBJ2-7; D is possibly TRBD2 (6 bases). V lost 1 base, J lost 2 bases, and 12 bases lay in between. This CDR3 has 15 residues. Germline V gives CDR1 MGHRA, CDR2 YSYEKL. Here the CDR3 reads CASSQVGGGPYEQYF. The CDR3 region has the DNA TGCGCCAGCAGCCAAGTCGGGGGAGGCCCCTACGAGCAGTACTTC.

The chain employs TRBV27 and TRBJ1-5; maybe TRBD1 (6 bases). V was clipped by 5 bases and J by 7 bases, with 15 bases between them. The germline V gene encodes CDR1 MNHEY and CDR2 SMNVEV (reference sequence). The CDR3 is 14 amino acids. The CDR3 DNA is TGTGCCAGCAGTCCTACAGGGATGCAACAGCCCCAGCATTTT. Translated: CASSPTGMQQPQHF.

The chain uses TRBV25-1 and TRBJ2-7, with 8 bases that match TRBD2. The CDR3 spans 14 residues. Germline assignment: CDR1 MGHDK and CDR2 SYGVNS. V gave up 6 bases and J gave up 0 bases; unmatched junction bases: 4. CDR3 amino acids: CASRNSGVSYEQYF. The CDR3 coding sequence is TGTGCCAGCAGGAATAGCGGGGTCTCCTACGAGCAGTACTTC.

This clone was counted once. Other DNA sequences in this sample translate to the same CDR3. The chain is built from TRBV7-9 and TRBJ2-1, with 13 positions matching TRBD2. Germline V gene data show CDR1 as SEHNR and CDR2 as FQNEAQ (reference sequence). V was clipped by 5 bases and J by 2 bases; unmatched bases: 3. This CDR3 spans 16 amino acids. CDR3 loop: CASSPGLAGPYNEQFF. CDR3 nucleotides: TGTGCCAGCAGCCCGGGACTAGCGGGACCCTACAATGAGCAGTTCTTC.

The rearrangement uses TRBV28 and TRBJ2-7; D is perhaps TRBD1 (6 bases). Germline V CDR1 and CDR2: MDHEN, SYDVKM. V dropped 5 bases and J dropped 6 bases, with 17 bases sitting between them. The CDR3 has 14 amino acids. The CDR3 DNA is TGTGCCAGCAGTCCTCCCCCCACAGGGCTCGAGCAGTACTTC. Amino acid sequence: CASSPPPTGLEQYF.

This chain connects TRBV30 to TRBJ2-5; D remains ambiguous. TRBJ2-7 explains the end of the DNA better; the J call may be wrong. Germline loops: CDR1 GTSNPN, CDR2 SVGIG (reference sequence). The CDR3 is made up of 14 amino acids. CDR3 DNA: TGTGCCTGGAGTGTTTCTCTACCCAGCTACGAGCAGTACTTC. It yields the protein CAWSVSLPSYEQYF.

The rearrangement uses TRBV13 and TRBJ1-3; TRBD1 matches at 8 bases. J lost 2 bases, V lost 4 bases, and 4 bases had no gene match. There are 15 residues in the CDR3. Germline loops: CDR1 PRHDT, CDR2 FYEKMQ (reference sequence). This CDR3 reads CASSWGTGAGNTIYF. CDR3 nucleotide sequence: TGTGCCAGCAGCTGGGGGACAGGCGCTGGAAACACCATATATTTT.

The chain uses TRBV11-2 and TRBJ2-7; D uncertain. Germline V lookup: CDR1 SGHAT, CDR2 FQNNGV. V lost 0 bases, J lost 6 bases, and 9 bases lay in between. This CDR3 is 13 amino acids long. The CDR3 region is CASSLEIGPEQYF. DNA for the CDR3: TGTGCCAGCAGCTTAGAGATTGGGCCCGAGCAGTACTTC.

This chain connects TRBV9 to TRBJ2-1, with D possibly being TRBD2 (7 bases). This CDR3 region has 15 residues. The germline V gene encodes CDR1 SGDLS and CDR2 YYNGEE. V lost 4 bases and J lost 6, with 17 bases in between. The CDR3 reads CASSLAGAGGNEQFF. The CDR3 DNA reads TGTGCCAGCAGCCTGGCGGGGGCCGGGGGCAATGAGCAGTTCTTC.

This chain links TRBV5-1 with TRBJ2-5; 11 nucleotides agree with TRBD2. V was pared by 0 bases and J by 5 bases, with 3 bases of the junction left unmatched. This CDR3 contains 15 residues. Germline CDR1 is SGHRS and CDR2 is YFSETQ. The CDR3 spells CASSLASGGPETQYF. The CDR3, as DNA: TGCGCCAGCAGCTTGGCTAGCGGGGGGCCCGAGACCCAGTACTTC.

This chain uses TRBV6-6 with TRBJ2-1, with no clear D. Trimming removed 5 bases at V and 7 bases at J, with 6 bases between. Germline CDR1 and CDR2: MNHNY and SVGAGI (reference sequence). This CDR3 contains 11 residues. DNA of the CDR3: TGTGCCAGCAGTCCAGAGAATGAGCAGTTCTTC. Translating it yields CASSPENEQFF.

The chain carries TRBV4-1 and TRBJ2-3; TRBD2 matches 7 bases. Germline loops: CDR1 MGHRA, CDR2 YSYEKL. This CDR3 is 18 amino acids long. J was trimmed by 0 bases and V by 0 bases; bases with no gene match: 9. CDR3 amino acids: CASSQDPRSGASTDTQYF. Here the CDR3 DNA reads TGCGCCAGCAGCCAAGATCCCCGCAGCGGGGCTAGCACAGATACGCAGTATTTT.

The chain has TRBV6-5 and TRBJ1-1; possible D gene TRBD1, 5 bases. The CDR3 spans 15 residues. V lost 0 bases to trimming and J lost 1 base, with 9 bases between them. The germline CDR1 and CDR2 sequences are MNHEY and SVGAGI. CDR3 coding DNA: TGTGCCAGCAGTTACTCGGGGGATTGGAACACTGAAGCTTTCTTT. The encoded protein is CASSYSGDWNTEAFF.

The V gene is TRBV9, the J gene TRBJ2-7; D remains ambiguous. Trimming stripped 0 bases from V and 5 bases from J, with 12 bases between. The CDR3 is 14 residues long. Looked up from germline, CDR1 is SGDLS and CDR2 is YYNGEE. The CDR3 spells CASSVDSPADEQYF. DNA for the CDR3: TGTGCCAGCAGCGTAGACTCCCCTGCTGACGAGCAGTACTTC.

V is TRBV29-1 and J is TRBJ2-5; no definite D call. TRBJ2-7 explains the end of the DNA better; the J call may be wrong. Germline loops: CDR1 SQVTM, CDR2 ANQGSEA. The CDR3 consists of 9 residues. CDR3 sequence: CSVEREQYF. The CDR3 DNA follows: TGCAGCGTTGAGCGCGAGCAGTACTTC.

This clone occurred once. The rearrangement links TRBV28 to TRBJ1-1; D gene uncertain. Germline values: CDR1 MDHEN, CDR2 SYDVKM. This CDR3 comprises 16 residues. Trimming cost V 5 bases and J 0 bases, with 16 bases left between them. In DNA form, the CDR3 reads TGTGCCAGCAGTATCAGCCCGGGGTTTATGAACACTGAAGCTTTCTTT. It is translated as CASSISPGFMNTEAFF.

The chain employs TRBV7-9 and TRBJ2-1; perhaps TRBD1 as D (6 bases). The V end was cut by 4 bases, the J end by 3 bases, with 10 bases between. CDR1 and CDR2 from the germline V gene are SEHNR and FQNEAQ (reference sequence). The CDR3 totals 14 residues. The CDR3 DNA reads TGTGCCAGCAGCTCAGGACAGTTCTACAATGAGCAGTTCTTC. Translation: CASSSGQFYNEQFF.

The chain is built from TRBV4-1 and TRBJ2-1, with 7 bases lining up with TRBD2. With V trimmed by 3 bases and J by 6 bases, 8 bases remained unmatched. There are 15 residues in the CDR3. The germline gives CDR1 MGHRA, CDR2 YSYEKL. The CDR3 sequence: CASSHPGLVGNEQFF. The CDR3 DNA follows: TGCGCCAGCAGCCACCCCGGACTAGTTGGCAATGAGCAGTTCTTC.